This is a list of T cell receptor beta chains from one sample in a study of cytomegalovirus exposure and HLA in healthy donors. The table came from immunoSEQ multiplex PCR; TCRdb's copy has only in-frame clones and leaves some out. Of 110,000 to 150,000 clones in the sample, approximately 80% were seen once. Sequencing was done on a sample of PBMCs. These receptors were obtained from a male donor in good health and CMV-seronegative. Both conserved end residues are part of each CDR3. D genes are given only for firm matches. Where a row states a size, it is once, few, many or the class of an expanded clone; other rows omit it.

cdr3_aa cdr3_nt clone_size j_call d_call v_call cdr3_length
CASSQVDRGYEQYF TGCGCCAGCAGCCAAGTCGACAGGGGATACGAGCAGTACTTC NA TRBJ2-7 TRBD1 TRBV4-3 14
CASSLVGTGTEAFF TGTGCCAGCAGCTTAGTGGGGACAGGCACTGAAGCTTTCTTT NA TRBJ1-1 TRBD1 TRBV7-9 14
CASSLGTGVTGELFF TGTGCCAGCAGTTTAGGGACAGGGGTCACCGGGGAGCTGTTTTTT NA TRBJ2-2 TRBD1 TRBV28 15
CATSTRTFNEKLFF TGTGCCACCAGCACCAGGACTTTTAATGAAAAACTGTTTTTT NA TRBJ1-4 NA TRBV15 14
CSVDVQGDTGELFF TGCAGCGTTGATGTCCAGGGCGACACCGGGGAGCTGTTTTTT NA TRBJ2-2 NA TRBV29-1 14
CASSSRDKYLQETQYF TGTGCCAGCAGTTCACGGGACAAGTACCTCCAAGAGACCCAGTACTTC once TRBJ2-5 NA TRBV6-5 16
CASSATGASFF TGTGCCAGCAGCGCTACAGGGGCGTCTTTCTTT NA TRBJ1-1 TRBD1 TRBV13 11
CASSQSGRLRNSPLHF TGTGCCAGCAGCCAATCCGGGAGGCTTAGGAATTCACCCCTCCACTTT few TRBJ1-6 NA TRBV4-2 16
CASSGQGAGELFF TGTGCCAGCAGCGGACAGGGCGCCGGGGAGCTGTTTTTT NA TRBJ2-2 TRBD1 TRBV7-3 13
CASSTSGEQFF TGTGCCAGCAGTACTAGCGGTGAGCAGTTCTTC once TRBJ2-1 TRBD2 TRBV2 11
CASSVAGGGLEFF TGTGCCAGCAGCGTAGCGGGCGGGGGTCTAGAGTTCTTC once TRBJ2-1 TRBD2 TRBV9 13
CASSPRDTHANYGYTF TGTGCCAGCAGCCCCAGGGACACCCACGCTAACTATGGCTACACCTTC few TRBJ1-2 NA TRBV5-4 16
CSSSSPAGASKAGELFF TGTTCCAGCAGCTCACCCGCGGGGGCCTCGAAGGCCGGGGAGCTGTTTTTT NA TRBJ2-2 NA TRBV7-3 17
CASSTSGYSWATEAFF TGTGCCAGTAGTACCTCAGGTTACTCCTGGGCGACTGAAGCTTTCTTT few TRBJ1-1 NA TRBV19 16
CASSYEGRRGGELFF TGTGCCAGCAGTTACGAAGGGAGGCGGGGCGGGGAGCTGTTTTTT NA TRBJ2-2 NA TRBV6-5 15
CASSTGQPGDYEQYF TGTGCCAGCAGCACGGGACAACCTGGAGATTACGAGCAGTACTTC NA TRBJ2-7 NA TRBV11-2 15
CASSYSWTGRNGYTF TGTGCCAGCAGTTATTCTTGGACAGGGAGGAACGGCTACACCTTC NA TRBJ1-2 TRBD1 TRBV6-5 15
CASSQGGLAGVAHSGANVLTF TGTGCCAGCAGCCAAGGCGGGCTAGCGGGGGTCGCTCACTCTGGGGCCAACGTCCTGACTTTC NA TRBJ2-6 TRBD2 TRBV4-2 21
CASEAASEQFF TGTGCCAGCGAGGCTGCGAGTGAGCAGTTCTTC NA TRBJ2-1 NA TRBV2 11
CASSLNRDGEQFF TGTGCCAGCAGCTTAAACAGGGATGGTGAGCAGTTCTTC NA TRBJ2-1 NA TRBV7-3 13
CASSKAAGFSGANGLTF TGTGCCAGCAGCAAGGCCGCAGGGTTCTCTGGGGCCAACGGCCTGACTTTC once TRBJ2-6 NA TRBV7-9 17
CASSRDLYTGELFF TGTGCCAGCAGCAGGGATCTTTACACCGGGGAGCTGTTTTTT NA TRBJ2-2 NA TRBV6-1 14
CASSPGQGTNTEAFF TGTGCCAGCAGCCCAGGACAGGGGACGAACACTGAAGCTTTCTTT once TRBJ1-1 TRBD1 TRBV7-3 15
CASSPTGYEQYF TGTGCCAGCAGCCCGACAGGGTACGAGCAGTACTTC NA TRBJ2-7 TRBD1 TRBV27 12
CASSEGQGGTEAFF TGTGCCAGCAGTGAAGGGCAGGGGGGCACTGAAGCTTTCTTT few TRBJ1-1 TRBD1 TRBV6-1 14
CASSLIGDGLAEGGELFF TGTGCCAGCAGCCTAATTGGGGACGGACTAGCTGAGGGTGGGGAGCTGTTTTTT NA TRBJ2-2 TRBD2 TRBV28 18
CASSFLAGVSYNEQFF TGTGCCAGCAGCTTCTTAGCGGGGGTGAGCTACAATGAGCAGTTCTTC NA TRBJ2-1 TRBD2 TRBV7-3 16
CASSPPASGREYEQYF TGTGCCAGCTCACCACCGGCCAGCGGGAGGGAGTACGAGCAGTACTTC NA TRBJ2-7 TRBD2 TRBV18 16
CASSPRVASSGANALTF TGTGCCAGCAGCCCCCGCGTCGCCAGCTCTGGGGCCAACGCCCTGACTTTC NA TRBJ2-6 NA TRBV9 17
CASSLRDFEETQYF TGTGCCAGCAGCCTCCGGGACTTTGAAGAGACCCAGTACTTC NA TRBJ2-5 NA TRBV5-4 14
CATSRSLAGANVLTF TGTGCCACCAGCAGGTCACTCGCAGGGGCCAACGTCCTGACTTTC NA TRBJ2-6 NA TRBV15 15
CASSLKVGHGTDTQYF TGCGCCAGCAGCTTGAAGGTGGGACACGGCACAGATACGCAGTATTTT NA TRBJ2-3 NA TRBV5-1 16
CASSLEPGGSSYNEQFF TGCGCCAGCAGCTTGGAACCAGGGGGGAGCTCCTACAATGAGCAGTTCTTC NA TRBJ2-1 NA TRBV5-1 17
CASSVAGQSFYEQYF TGTGCCAGCAGCGTAGCGGGACAGAGCTTCTACGAGCAGTACTTC NA TRBJ2-7 TRBD1 TRBV9 15
CASSRRRGLETQYF TGTGCCAGCAGCCGTCGAAGGGGGTTAGAGACCCAGTACTTC NA TRBJ2-5 NA TRBV11-2 14
CASSLARQGQPQHF TGTGCCAGCAGCTTAGCTAGGCAGGGTCAGCCCCAGCATTTT NA TRBJ1-5 NA TRBV7-8 14
CASSLVLATREEQYF TGTGCCAGCAGCTTAGTCCTAGCGACCCGTGAAGAGCAGTACTTC NA TRBJ2-7 NA TRBV11-2 15
CASSPRGNSGEQYF TGTGCCAGCAGCCCCCGGGGGAATTCTGGCGAGCAGTACTTC NA TRBJ2-7 NA TRBV5-6 14
CASSLQGDNSPLHF TGTGCCAGCAGCTTACAAGGAGATAATTCACCCCTCCACTTT NA TRBJ1-6 NA TRBV7-8 14
CASSYGDSYEQYF TGTGCCAGCAGTTACGGGGACAGCTACGAGCAGTACTTC NA TRBJ2-7 TRBD1 TRBV6-5 13
CASSPGQGIQGYTF TGTGCCAGCAGCCCGGGACAGGGAATTCAGGGCTACACCTTC NA TRBJ1-2 TRBD1 TRBV28 14
CATSRAGTGVANEKLFF TGTGCCACCAGCAGAGCCGGGACAGGGGTTGCTAATGAAAAACTGTTTTTT NA TRBJ1-4 TRBD1 TRBV15 17
CASSPLAGLSTDTQYF TGTGCCAGCAGCCCGCTAGCGGGGCTTAGCACAGATACGCAGTATTTT NA TRBJ2-3 TRBD2 TRBV11-2 16
CASSLESGRENQPQHF TGTGCCAGCAGTCTTGAATCGGGGAGGGAAAATCAGCCCCAGCATTTT few TRBJ1-5 NA TRBV2 16
CASSFGEFYGYTF TGTGCCAGCAGCTTTGGGGAGTTCTATGGCTACACCTTC NA TRBJ1-2 NA TRBV12-1 13
CASSEGGAIQPQHF TGCGCCAGCAGTGAGGGAGGGGCAATTCAGCCCCAGCATTTT NA TRBJ1-5 NA TRBV10-2 14
CASSQVRQGKNTEAFF TGCGCCAGCAGCCAGGTTAGGCAGGGTAAGAACACTGAAGCTTTCTTT NA TRBJ1-1 NA TRBV4-1 16
CSSSLILLAGYNEQFF TGTTCCAGCAGCTTAATTTTGCTAGCGGGATACAATGAGCAGTTCTTC once TRBJ2-1 TRBD2 TRBV7-9 16
CASKGLAGPYEQYF TGCGCCAGCAAAGGACTAGCGGGGCCCTACGAGCAGTACTTC NA TRBJ2-7 TRBD2 TRBV10-2 14
CSSSFYGRALPDTQYF TGTTCCAGCAGCTTTTACGGGAGGGCCCTCCCAGATACGCAGTATTTT NA TRBJ2-3 TRBD2 TRBV7-9 16
CASSIGPGTDYGYTF TGTGCCAGTAGTATAGGCCCCGGGACAGACTATGGCTACACCTTC NA TRBJ1-2 TRBD1 TRBV19 15